This paragraph covers one T cell receptor (beta chain) sequence. No antigen is known for it. PCR was run on genomic DNA. The TCR beta CDR3 region was amplified using 30 forward and 13 reverse primers. Each CDR3 protein is one row after TCRdb ran MiXCR on the multiplex PCR reads. The sample contains about 270,000 distinct CDR3 sequences, around 47% of which appear only once. Peripheral blood, about 11 milliliters per participant, was collected. This sample was taken from a study of type 1 and type 2 diabetes patients. Study-wide background: The whole study generated 18,976,912 paired-end reads. General study results and limits: Type 2 diabetes and control samples shared highly correlated V and J usage, averaging around 0.97. In CD4+ and CD8+ T cells, type 2 diabetes diversity exceeded type 1.

The sequence was collected from a man aged 18 to 30 with type 2 diabetes. Input material: peripheral blood mononuclear cells (PBMCs).

The DNA for the CDR3 is TGCGCCAGCAGTCCGGTAGCGGGGATAGTCAGAGGGGAGACCCAGTACTTC. Residues: CASSPVAGIVRGETQYF. This sequence joins TRBV4-1 and TRBJ2-5; 8 bases agree with TRBD2. J gave up 5 bases and V 6 bases, and 17 bases lay outside the gene matches. The CDR3 totals 17 residues. Germline CDR1 reads MGHRA; CDR2 reads YSYEKL.